Each of the 29 T cell receptor beta chains below was sequenced from the same sample in a study of T cells in localized non-small cell lung cancer. Sequenced by immunoSEQ multiplex PCR; TCRdb stores in-frame clones only, minus some. This table has 2,500 to 3,000 clones, 15% to 25% appearing once. Sequencing used lung tumor tissue, obtained before any cancer treatment. The receptors here all came from a male donor at least 60 years old with stage II squamous cell lung carcinoma.

The V gene is TRBV5-1, the J gene TRBJ2-2; TRBD1 aligns across 10 bases. CDR3 size: 16 residues. Germline V gives CDR1 SGHRS, CDR2 YFSETQ. V lost 4 bases and J lost 3; bases outside the gene matches: 6. CDR3 protein: CASSLRTGGDTGELFF. In DNA form, the CDR3 reads TGCGCCAGCAGCCTTAGGACAGGGGGGGACACCGGGGAGCTGTTTTTT.

This clone occurred once. This sequence joins TRBV18 and TRBJ1-5; D unclear. This CDR3 region has 13 residues. The germline V and J ends were trimmed by 5 bases and 3 bases, with 8 bases remaining between them. The V gene's germline CDR1 is KGHSH and CDR2 LQKENI. In DNA form, the CDR3 reads TGTGCCAGCTCATTTCAAACCAATCAGCCCCAGCATTTT. This codes for CASSFQTNQPQHF.

The J gene is TRBJ2-3, the V gene TRBV5-1; TRBD1 might be the D (6 bases). The V gene's germline CDR1 is SGHRS and CDR2 YFSETQ. Between the trimmed V and J ends, which lost 3 bases and 3 bases, there was a span of 11 bases. The CDR3 length is 14 residues. CDR3: CASSSDRNTDTQYF. The CDR3 DNA is TGCGCCAGCAGCTCCGACAGGAATACAGATACGCAGTATTTT.

The chain employs TRBV10-3 and TRBJ2-6; D is undetermined. CDR1 and CDR2 from the germline V gene are ENHRY and SYGVKD. This CDR3 has 15 amino acids. Deletions cut 2 bases from V and 0 bases from J, with 5 bases between. The CDR3 sequence is CAISEEYSGANVLTF. In DNA form, the CDR3 reads TGTGCCATCAGTGAGGAGTACTCTGGGGCCAACGTCCTGACTTTC.

V usage is TRBV11-3 and J usage is TRBJ2-2; 15 positions match TRBD2. The CDR3 totals 17 residues. Germline V gene data show CDR1 as SGHNT and CDR2 as YENEEA. V was pared by 5 bases and J by 4 bases, with 5 bases of the junction left unmatched. The CDR3 reads CASSRGLAGGITGELFF. DNA of the CDR3: TGTGCCAGCAGCCGGGGACTAGCGGGAGGAATCACCGGGGAGCTGTTTTTT. Complete variable domain (other parts from reference TRBV11-3 and TRBJ2-2): EAGVVQSPRYKIIEKKQPVAFWCNPISGHNTLYWYLQNLGQGPELLIRYENEEAVDDSQLPKDRFSAERLKGVDSTLKIQPAELGDSAVYLCASSRGLAGGITGELFFGEGSRLTVL.

A few counts support this clone. CDR3 protein: CASSQTGGNYGYTF. CDR3 sequence (DNA): TGTGCCAGCAGCCAGACAGGGGGAAACTATGGCTACACCTTC. The genes are TRBV11-3 and TRBJ1-2; 9 bases are a match to TRBD1. V lost 5 bases and J lost 2; bases outside the gene matches: 3. Germline CDR1 reads SGHNT; CDR2 reads YENEEA. This CDR3 spans 14 amino acids.

The rearrangement joins TRBV5-1 to TRBJ2-7; D is perhaps TRBD1 (6 bases). V dropped 1 base and J dropped 1 base, with 12 bases sitting between them. The CDR3 is 15 amino acids. Germline lookup yields CDR1 SGHRS and CDR2 YFSETQ. In nucleotides, the CDR3 is TGCGCCAGCAGCTTGATGGGGCAGGGGTCCTACGAGCAGTACTTC. Protein product: CASSLMGQGSYEQYF.

This clone has only a few counts. The chain recombines TRBV11-3 with TRBJ1-2; TRBD1 aligns across 7 bases. The CDR3 is made up of 14 amino acids. J gave up 8 bases and V 5 bases, and 11 bases lay outside the gene matches. From germline, CDR1 is SGHNT and CDR2 YENEEA. CDR3 protein: CASSPGQLIAGYTF. The CDR3 DNA follows: TGTGCCAGCAGCCCGGGACAGTTAATTGCCGGCTACACCTTC. The variable domain in full, completed from reference TRBV11-3 and TRBJ1-2, reads EAGVVQSPRYKIIEKKQPVAFWCNPISGHNTLYWYLQNLGQGPELLIRYENEEAVDDSQLPKDRFSAERLKGVDSTLKIQPAELGDSAVYLCASSPGQLIAGYTFGSGTRLTVV.

By share of the sample, this clone is medium-sized. The chain employs TRBV12-5 and TRBJ2-5; D could derive from TRBD1 or TRBD2 (6 bases each). The CDR3 loop spans 14 amino acids. Germline V gene data show CDR1 as LGHNT and CDR2 as FRNRAP. The CDR3, as DNA: TGTGCCAGCACCCCCTTGGGGGGCACGGAGACCCAGTACTTC. Protein product: CASTPLGGTETQYF.

The chain is built from TRBV9 and TRBJ1-2; TRBD1 agrees at 7 bases. Losses at the gene ends were 2 bases for V and 1 base for J; bases not matched to a gene: 8. Germline CDR1 and CDR2: SGDLS and YYNGEE. This CDR3 region has 16 residues. The CDR3 DNA follows: TGTGCCAGCAGCGTCCACCGGGACAGATTTAACTATGGCTACACCTTC. This gives the protein CASSVHRDRFNYGYTF.

By share of the sample, this clone is medium-sized. The V gene is TRBV9, the J gene TRBJ1-1, with D hard to call. V dropped 5 bases and J dropped 1 base, with 9 bases sitting between them. Germline CDR1 and CDR2: SGDLS and YYNGEE. This CDR3 has 13 residues. Here the CDR3 DNA reads TGTGCCAGCAGTGCGGTTGGGAACACTGAAGCTTTCTTT. It codes for CASSAVGNTEAFF.

This clone was detected a few times. V and J are TRBV11-3 and TRBJ2-1; 12 nucleotides agree with TRBD2. Germline V gene sequence: CDR1 SGHNT, CDR2 YENEEA. The CDR3 is 14 amino acids. V was pared by 5 bases and J by 9 bases, with 5 bases of the junction left unmatched. Here the CDR3 reads CASSPSLAGGEQFF. The CDR3 region has the DNA TGTGCCAGCAGCCCCTCACTAGCGGGAGGTGAGCAGTTCTTC.

In this sample, this clone turned up a few times. The chain uses TRBV12-2 and TRBJ1-1. TRBV12-2 is a known pseudogene. The CDR3 is made up of 14 amino acids. CDR3 protein: CATERTVGNTEAFF. CDR3 in DNA: TGTGCCACGGAGAGGACGGTGGGGAACACTGAAGCTTTCTTT.

V is TRBV2 and J is TRBJ2-7; TRBD2 aligns across 7 bases. The CDR3 runs to 14 residues. The V and J ends lost 8 bases and 4 bases, in that order; junction bases with no gene match: 11. From germline, CDR1 is SNHLY and CDR2 FYNNEI. CDR3 DNA: TGTGCCAGCGGGGGACTATCTAGCTCTTACGAGCAGTACTTC. It specifies CASGGLSSSYEQYF.

By proportion, this clone is medium-sized. The rearrangement links TRBV11-3 to TRBJ2-5, with D possibly TRBD2 on 5 matching bases. CDR1 is SGHNT and CDR2 is YENEEA in the germline V gene. Trimming pared 4 bases from V and 2 bases from J, leaving 11 bases between. CDR3 length: 14 amino acids. The CDR3 reads CASSYDTGQETQYF. The CDR3 DNA reads TGTGCCAGCAGCTACGATACGGGGCAAGAGACCCAGTACTTC.

The V gene is TRBV11-3, the J gene TRBJ1-2; D not resolved. CDR3 length equals 15 residues. Germline V lookup: CDR1 SGHNT, CDR2 YENEEA. Trimming removed 6 bases at V and 3 bases at J, with 17 bases between. DNA for the CDR3: TGTGCCAGCAGAAAGGCGGAGGGCGAGGACTATGGCTACACCTTC. This gives the protein CASRKAEGEDYGYTF.

The chain has TRBV19 and TRBJ2-1, with no clear D. Per the germline V gene, CDR1 is LNHDA and CDR2 is SQIVND (reference sequence). The CDR3 has 11 residues. V was pared by 3 bases and J by 5 bases, with 2 bases between. The CDR3 nucleotides are TGTGCCAGTAGTATGGACAATGAGCAGTTCTTC. It codes for CASSMDNEQFF.

This clone was seen a few times. The V gene is TRBV11-3, the J gene TRBJ2-7; 8 bases are a match to TRBD1. The CDR3 totals 16 residues. V lost 0 bases and J lost 4; bases outside the gene matches: 8. Germline V gene sequence: CDR1 SGHNT, CDR2 YENEEA. CDR3 sequence: CASSLDGRQGAYEQYF. Written as DNA, the CDR3 is TGTGCCAGCAGCTTAGATGGCCGGCAGGGGGCGTACGAGCAGTACTTC.

This clone was picked up a small number of times. This chain uses TRBV6-8 with TRBJ1-3; no firm D call. This CDR3 has 16 amino acids. The V and J ends lost 6 bases and 3 bases respectively, with 18 bases between them. Germline lookup yields CDR1 MNHGY and CDR2 SAAAGT. CDR3 loop: CASSTKLDELGNTIYF. The DNA for the CDR3 is TGTGCCAGCAGCACAAAACTAGACGAACTTGGAAACACCATATATTTT.

This chain joins TRBV6-8 and TRBJ1-4; D is possibly TRBD1 (5 bases). The germline CDR1 and CDR2 sequences are MNHGY and SAAAGT. V was cut by 0 bases and J by 4 bases, with 12 bases left in between. The length of the CDR3 is 16 residues. CDR3 nucleotide sequence: TGTGCCAGCAGTTACTCATCCGGGGCCCTTAATGAAAAACTGTTTTTT. Translating gives CASSYSSGALNEKLFF.

Relative to its sample, this clone is large. This chain uses TRBV19 with TRBJ1-2, with 8 bases that match TRBD1. CDR3 length: 13 amino acids. Germline V gene lookup returns CDR1 LNHDA and CDR2 SQIVND (reference sequence). V was pared by 5 bases and J by 6 bases, with 5 bases of the junction left unmatched. The CDR3 loop is CASSVTGDDGYTF. As DNA, the CDR3 is TGTGCCAGTAGTGTGACAGGGGATGATGGCTACACCTTC. Combining the CDR3 with reference TRBV19 and TRBJ1-2 gives the whole variable domain DGGITQSPKYLFRKEGQNVTLSCEQNLNHDAMYWYRQDPGQGLRLIYYSQIVNDFQKGDIAEGYSVSREKKESFPLTVTSAQKNPTAFYLCASSVTGDDGYTFGSGTRLTVV.

The chain links TRBV18 to TRBJ2-4, with D tentatively TRBD1 (6 bases). Trimming removed 0 bases from V and 6 bases from J, with 12 bases in between. There are 15 residues in the CDR3. Per the germline V gene, CDR1 is KGHSH and CDR2 is LQKENI. CDR3 bases: TGTGCCAGCTCACCACCCGGCAGGGGAGTAAACATTCAGTACTTC. Translated, it gives CASSPPGRGVNIQYF.

The table lists this clone with many counts. The rearrangement joins TRBV7-4 to TRBJ1-6; a possible D gene is TRBD1 (6 bases). The V gene lost 5 bases and the J gene lost 5 bases, with 7 bases spanning the gap. The CDR3 loop spans 13 amino acids. CDR1 is SGHVT, CDR2 SQSDAQ, per germline. Written as DNA, the CDR3 is TGTGCCAGCAGCACAGGGAATAATTCACCCCTCCACTTT. This codes for CASSTGNNSPLHF.

By frequency in the sample, this clone is medium-sized (0.01 to 0.1%). The chain uses TRBV30 and TRBJ2-1; TRBD2 agrees at 7 bases. The CDR3 totals 14 residues. V dropped 5 bases and J dropped 0; count of bases not matched to a gene: 4. Germline V gives CDR1 GTSNPN, CDR2 SVGIG (reference sequence). CDR3 region: CAWSSGSSYNEQFF. As DNA, the CDR3 is TGTGCCTGGTCTAGCGGCAGCTCCTACAATGAGCAGTTCTTC.

The rearrangement joins TRBV19 to TRBJ2-2; no clear D. V was cut by 7 bases and J by 0 bases, with 12 bases left in between. The CDR3 extends over 15 amino acids. CDR1 LNHDA and CDR2 SQIVND come from the germline V gene (reference sequence). CDR3 residues: CASTPWKTNTGELFF. In DNA form, the CDR3 reads TGTGCCAGTACCCCCTGGAAAACGAACACCGGGGAGCTGTTTTTT.

This clone came up a few times. V and J are TRBV6-8 and TRBJ1-2; 7 bases agree with TRBD1. CDR3 length: 14 amino acids. Germline values: CDR1 MNHGY, CDR2 SAAAGT. J lost 3 bases, V lost 7 bases, and 8 bases had no gene match. This CDR3 reads CASKQTGSYYGYTF. CDR3 nucleotide sequence: TGTGCCAGCAAACAGACAGGGTCCTACTATGGCTACACCTTC.

The chain combines TRBV6-8 with TRBJ2-7; TRBD1 agrees at 8 bases. CDR1 is MNHGY and CDR2 is SAAAGT in the germline V gene. The V gene end was trimmed by 10 bases and the J gene end by 0 bases; junction bases not matched to a gene: 5. The length of the CDR3 is 13 residues. CDR3 nucleotide sequence: TGTGCCATACAGGGGGAGCGCTCCTACGAGCAGTACTTC. Its translation is CAIQGERSYEQYF.

The chain is built from TRBV6-8 and TRBJ2-1; maybe TRBD2 (6 bases). The length of the CDR3 is 13 residues. Germline CDR1 is MNHGY and CDR2 is SAAAGT. V was cut by 8 bases and J by 4 bases, with 12 bases left in between. This CDR3 reads CASARRGYNEQFF. The CDR3 DNA reads TGTGCCAGCGCCCGGAGGGGTTACAATGAGCAGTTCTTC.

The chain recombines TRBV12-5 with TRBJ2-7; D is tentatively TRBD1 or TRBD2 (6 bases each). The CDR3 consists of 12 residues. Germline loops: CDR1 LGHNT, CDR2 FRNRAP. The CDR3 here is CASRGTSYEQYF. For the CDR3, the DNA is TGTGCCAGCCGGGGGACATCCTACGAGCAGTACTTC.